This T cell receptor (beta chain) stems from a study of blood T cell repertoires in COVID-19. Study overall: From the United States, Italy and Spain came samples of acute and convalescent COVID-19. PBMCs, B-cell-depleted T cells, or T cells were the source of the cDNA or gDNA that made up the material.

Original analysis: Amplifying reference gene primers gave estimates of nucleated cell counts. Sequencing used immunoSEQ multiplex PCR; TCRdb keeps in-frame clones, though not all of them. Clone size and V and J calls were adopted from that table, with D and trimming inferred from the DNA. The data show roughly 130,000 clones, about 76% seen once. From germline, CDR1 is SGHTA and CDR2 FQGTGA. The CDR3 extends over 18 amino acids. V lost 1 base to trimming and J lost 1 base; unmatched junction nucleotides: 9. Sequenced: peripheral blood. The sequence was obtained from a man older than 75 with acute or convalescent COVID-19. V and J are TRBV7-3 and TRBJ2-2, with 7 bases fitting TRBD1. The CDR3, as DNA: TGTGCCAGCAGCTTAAGCTTTGGGACAGCTTTGAACACCGGGGAGCTGTTTTTT. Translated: CASSLSFGTALNTGELFF.